The 15 T cell receptor beta chains in this list originate from one sample, sequenced in a study of cytomegalovirus exposure and HLA in healthy donors. The PCR had 60 Vbeta and 13 Jbeta primers. The table came from immunoSEQ multiplex PCR; TCRdb's copy has only in-frame clones and leaves some out. The data hold about 120,000 clones, with about 61% observed a single time. The sequenced sample consisted of PBMCs. The source of these receptors is a woman in her twenties or thirties in good health and CMV-seronegative.

The V call is TRBV5-1, the J call TRBJ2-7, with 9 nucleotides matching TRBD2. The CDR3 is made up of 16 amino acids. Germline V gives CDR1 SGHRS, CDR2 YFSETQ. V lost 0 bases and J lost 0; bases outside the gene matches: 4. CDR3 region: CASSLGSSGTSYEQYF. The CDR3 DNA reads TGCGCCAGCAGCTTGGGGTCTAGCGGGACCTCCTACGAGCAGTACTTC.

The chain links TRBV5-4 to TRBJ2-7, with TRBD1 identical over 9 bases. With 3 bases clipped from V and 0 bases from J, the junction kept 19 bases outside the gene matches. CDR3 length equals 20 residues. CDR1 is SGHNT and CDR2 is YYREEE in the germline V gene (reference sequence). DNA for the CDR3: TGTGCCAGCAGCTCGAAGACCGGGACAGGGTATACTACAAGCTCCTACGAGCAGTACTTC. This encodes CASSSKTGTGYTTSSYEQYF. Full variable domain (missing parts from reference TRBV5-4 and TRBJ2-7): ETGVTQSPTHLIKTRGQQVTLRCSSQSGHNTVSWYQQALGQGPQFIFQYYREEENGRGNFPPRFSGLQFPNYSSELNVNALELDDSALYLCASSSKTGTGYTTSSYEQYFGPGTRLTVT.

The chain is built from TRBV4-1 and TRBJ1-1; D is uncertain. The V end was cut by 2 bases, the J end by 0 bases, with 10 bases between. The CDR3 is 15 residues long. Germline CDR1 MGHRA, CDR2 YSYEKL. CDR3 coding DNA: TGCGCCAGCAGCCAATCGCACTCGATGAACACTGAAGCTTTCTTT. It specifies CASSQSHSMNTEAFF.

This clone appeared a single time. The chain couples TRBV11-2 to TRBJ2-7, with 10 positions matching TRBD2. J gave up 2 bases and V 0 bases, and 13 bases lay outside the gene matches. From germline, CDR1 is SGHAT and CDR2 FQNNGV. The CDR3 has 19 residues. The CDR3 nucleotides are TGTGCCAGCAGCTTAGATCCTGCACTAGCGGGACATTTAGCCTACGAGCAGTACTTC. Protein sequence: CASSLDPALAGHLAYEQYF.

This sequence joins TRBV28 and TRBJ2-1, with TRBD2 matching 7 bases. The ends lost 3 bases at V and 6 bases at J; junction bases unmatched: 8. Germline-derived CDR1 and CDR2 are MDHEN and SYDVKM. CDR3 length equals 15 residues. The CDR3 region is CASSFPMGGTNEQFF. The DNA for the CDR3 is TGTGCCAGCAGTTTCCCCATGGGGGGGACCAATGAGCAGTTCTTC.

This chain links TRBV10-1 with TRBJ2-6, with 10 bases fitting TRBD1. The CDR3 covers 16 residues. The junction had 0 bases not matched to a gene; V was cut back by 2 bases and J by 2 bases. Germline V CDR1 and CDR2: WNHNN, SYGVQD (reference sequence). CDR3 nucleotides: TGCGCCAGCAGTGAGGGGACAGGGGCTGGGGCCAACGTCCTGACTTTC. It encodes CASSEGTGAGANVLTF.

V and J are TRBV5-4 and TRBJ1-2; a possible D gene is TRBD1 (5 bases). Germline lookup yields CDR1 SGHNT and CDR2 YYREEE (reference sequence). The CDR3 runs to 14 residues. V lost 5 bases, J lost 4 bases, and 15 bases lay in between. The CDR3 is CASRVGGLSYGYTF. The CDR3 DNA is TGTGCCAGCAGGGTGGGGGGGTTAAGCTATGGCTACACCTTC.

The chain combines TRBV28 with TRBJ2-1; 7 nucleotides agree with TRBD2. Per germline, CDR1 MDHEN and CDR2 SYDVKM. V was pared by 5 bases and J by 3 bases, with 10 bases of the junction left unmatched. The CDR3 runs to 16 residues. Here the CDR3 reads CASSPPAGAIYNEQFF. The CDR3 region has the DNA TGTGCCAGCAGTCCTCCTGCGGGAGCTATCTACAATGAGCAGTTCTTC. The full variable domain, its missing parts supplied by reference TRBV28 and TRBJ2-1, is DVKVTQSSRYLVKRTGEKVFLECVQDMDHENMFWYRQDPGLGLRLIYFSYDVKMKEKGDIPEGYSVSREKKERFSLILESASTNQTSMYLCASSPPAGAIYNEQFFGPGTRLTVL.

The chain carries TRBV10-1 and TRBJ2-7, with D possibly matching TRBD2 (5 bases). V was cut by 5 bases and J by 0 bases, with 14 bases left in between. Looked up from germline, CDR1 is WNHNN and CDR2 is SYGVQD (reference sequence). CDR3 size: 15 residues. Here the CDR3 reads CASSRRVPFSYEQYF. The CDR3 coding sequence is TGCGCCAGCAGTAGGCGGGTCCCGTTCTCCTACGAGCAGTACTTC.

The CDR3 loop reads CASRQGIGDQPQHF. The CDR3 DNA follows: TGTGCCAGCAGACAGGGGATAGGCGATCAGCCCCAGCATTTT. J is TRBJ1-5 and V is TRBV6-5; 7 bases agree with TRBD1. The CDR3 sequence is 14 residues long. V lost 6 bases, J lost 5 bases, and 7 bases stayed unmatched. Germline loops: CDR1 MNHEY, CDR2 SVGAGI.

The chain has TRBV10-3 and TRBJ1-2; TRBD1 aligns across 12 bases. Germline CDR1 is ENHRY and CDR2 is SYGVKD. This CDR3 has 17 residues. Germline trimming cut 0 bases from V and 6 bases from J; bases unmatched to any gene: 8. CDR3 sequence (DNA): TGTGCCATCAGTGAGTCTAAGCCGTGGGACAGGGGGCATGGCTACACCTTC. Residues: CAISESKPWDRGHGYTF.

The CDR3 nucleotides read TGTGCCAGCAGCTTGGGGGGCAGGGCCACAGATACGCAGTATTTT. Amino acids: CASSLGGRATDTQYF. The rearrangement uses TRBV5-4 and TRBJ2-3; D is possibly TRBD1 (5 bases). Germline CDR1 SGHNT, CDR2 YYREEE (reference sequence). V was trimmed by 0 bases and J by 2 bases, leaving 10 bases between them. The CDR3 extends over 15 amino acids.

To note about this clone: Germline and junction disagree at one end, which may indicate a read error. V is TRBV7-7 and J is TRBJ2-7, with 7 bases matching TRBD1. This CDR3 has 14 amino acids. Germline V CDR1 and CDR2: SSHAT, FNYEAQ (reference sequence). CDR3 nucleotide sequence: TGTGCTAGCAGCTCGACAGGGAGTTTAGGGGAGCAGTACTTC. It translates to CASSSTGSLGEQYF.

The chain couples TRBV18 to TRBJ2-7; 10 nucleotides match TRBD2. Per germline, CDR1 KGHSH and CDR2 LQKENI. The CDR3 consists of 15 residues. Trimming at V came to 1 base and at J to 5 bases, leaving 5 bases not matched to a gene. CDR3 amino acids: CASSPQRTSGHEQYF. Here the CDR3 DNA reads TGTGCCAGCTCACCACAAAGGACTAGCGGTCACGAGCAGTACTTC.

The chain carries TRBV5-1 and TRBJ2-6; 8 bases are a match to TRBD2. The V segment lost 0 bases and the J segment 1 base; nucleotides outside the gene matches: 9. The CDR3 is 19 amino acids. Germline V gene data show CDR1 as SGHRS and CDR2 as YFSETQ. The CDR3 DNA is TGCGCCAGCAGCTTGGGGGCCGGGAGGGGCTTATCTGGGGCCAACGTCCTGACTTTC. Its protein product is CASSLGAGRGLSGANVLTF. The whole variable domain, remainder taken from reference TRBV5-1 and TRBJ2-6, is KAGVTQTPRYLIKTRGQQVTLSCSPISGHRSVSWYQQTPGQGLQFLFEYFSETQRNKGNFPGRFSGRQFSNSRSEMNVSTLELGDSALYLCASSLGAGRGLSGANVLTFGAGSRLTVL.